This T cell receptor beta chain was sequenced in a study of T-cell reconstitution after alpha-beta-depleted transplantation in children. This CDR3 contains 16 residues. Germline V lookup: CDR1 SGHVS, CDR2 FNYEAQ. Trimming cost V 0 bases and J 0 bases, with 9 bases left between them. A library of TCRbeta sequences, prepared with unique molecular identifiers, was generated. TCRdb reprocessed the PCR reads with MiXCR, giving one entry per CDR3 protein. The table lists about 640,000 distinct CDR3 sequences, around a sixth of them singletons. This sequence was found in a human donor who donated a stem cell graft to a child with acute myeloid leukemia. The J gene is TRBJ1-3, the V gene TRBV7-6; TRBD1 is a possible D gene (5 bases). Sequenced material: PBMCs from the stem cell graft donor, taken from the stem cell graft. CDR3 loop: CASSLATVDSGNTIYF. In DNA form, the CDR3 reads TGTGCCAGCAGCTTAGCGACAGTCGACTCTGGAAACACCATATATTTT.